The clone carrying this T cell receptor beta chain was counted many times. The sample belongs to a study of T cell repertoires in cytomegalovirus infection. The V end was cut by 0 bases, the J end by 2 bases, with 4 bases between. The germline gives CDR1 MNHEY, CDR2 SMNVEV (reference sequence). The CDR3 contains 13 residues. TCRdb independently ran MiXCR on the reads; one entry per CDR3 protein. The data contain under 250,000 distinct CDR3 sequences, around 6.4% of them singletons. The receptor's source is a human donor in good health (CMV status not recorded). Some clones in this sample may be carry-over from other donors' samples. The sample consisted of PBMCs. The chain combines TRBV27 with TRBJ2-5; no clear D gene. The CDR3 protein is CASSLSGQETQYF. The CDR3 coding sequence is TGTGCCAGCAGTTTATCGGGGCAAGAGACCCAGTACTTC.